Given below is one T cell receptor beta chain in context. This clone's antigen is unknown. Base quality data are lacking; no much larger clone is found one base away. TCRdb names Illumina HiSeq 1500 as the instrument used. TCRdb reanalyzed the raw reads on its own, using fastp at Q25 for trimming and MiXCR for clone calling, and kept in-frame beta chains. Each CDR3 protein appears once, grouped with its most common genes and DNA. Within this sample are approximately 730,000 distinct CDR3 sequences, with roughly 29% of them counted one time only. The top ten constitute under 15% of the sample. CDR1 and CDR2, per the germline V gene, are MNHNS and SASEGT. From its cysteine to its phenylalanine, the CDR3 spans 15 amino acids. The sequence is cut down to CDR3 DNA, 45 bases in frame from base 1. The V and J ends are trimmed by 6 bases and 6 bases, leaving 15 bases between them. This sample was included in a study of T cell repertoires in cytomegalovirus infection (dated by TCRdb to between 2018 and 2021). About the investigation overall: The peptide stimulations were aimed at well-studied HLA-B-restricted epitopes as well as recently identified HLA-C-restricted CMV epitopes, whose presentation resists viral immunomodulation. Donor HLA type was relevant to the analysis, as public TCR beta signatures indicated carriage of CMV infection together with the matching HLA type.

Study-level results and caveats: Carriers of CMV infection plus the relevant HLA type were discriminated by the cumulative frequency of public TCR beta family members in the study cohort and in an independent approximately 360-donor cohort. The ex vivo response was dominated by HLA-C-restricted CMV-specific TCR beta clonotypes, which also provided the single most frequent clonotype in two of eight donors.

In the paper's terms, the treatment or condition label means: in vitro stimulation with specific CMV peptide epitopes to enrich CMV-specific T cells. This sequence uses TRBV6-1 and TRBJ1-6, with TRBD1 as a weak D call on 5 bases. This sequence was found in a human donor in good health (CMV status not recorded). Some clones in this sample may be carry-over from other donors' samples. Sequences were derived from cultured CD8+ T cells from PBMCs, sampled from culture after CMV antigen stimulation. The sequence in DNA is TGTGCCAGCAGCAGCGGGACGGATTTTAATTCACCCCTCCACTTT. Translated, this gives CASSSGTDFNSPLHF.